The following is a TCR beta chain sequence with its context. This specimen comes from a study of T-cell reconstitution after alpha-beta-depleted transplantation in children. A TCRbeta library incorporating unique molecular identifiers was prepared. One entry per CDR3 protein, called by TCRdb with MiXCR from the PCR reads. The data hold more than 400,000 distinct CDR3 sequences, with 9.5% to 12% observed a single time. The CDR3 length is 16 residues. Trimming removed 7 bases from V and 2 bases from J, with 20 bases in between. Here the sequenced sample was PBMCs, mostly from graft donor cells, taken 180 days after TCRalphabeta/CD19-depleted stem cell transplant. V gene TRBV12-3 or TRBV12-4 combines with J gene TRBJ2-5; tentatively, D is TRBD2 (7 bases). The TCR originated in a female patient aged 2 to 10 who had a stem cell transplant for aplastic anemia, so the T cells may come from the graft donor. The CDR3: CASTLGGRSRQETQYF. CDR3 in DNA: TGTGCCAGCACCTTGGGGGGGCGGTCCAGGCAAGAGACCCAGTACTTC.